What follows is one T cell receptor beta chain and its context. This clone has only a few counts. Which antigen it targets is not known. The sample holds no much larger clone one base away, and base qualities are not on file. Via the germline V gene, CDR1 is MDHEN and CDR2 SYDVKM. The CDR3 has 12 amino acids, counting the end cysteine and phenylalanine. Only the CDR3 DNA is retained, 36 bases long and in frame from the first base. V is shortened by 5 bases, J by 11 bases, and the region joining them spans 15 bases. The sample belongs to a study of blood T cell repertoires in COVID-19 (dated by TCRdb to 2018 to 2020). Study-wide context: Samples covering the acute and convalescent phases of COVID-19 were provided by collaborators in the United States, Italy and Spain. The prospective study material was composed of cDNA or gDNA derived from T cells, B-cell-depleted T cells, or PBMCs. Deeply sampled blood TCRbeta repertoires from subjects exposed to, actively infected with, or recovered from COVID-19 were included in the dataset. The repertoires were released in a freely available public database meant as a resource for research on the immune response to SARS-CoV-2. The samples were drawn from two sources: the first 160 participants of the ongoing ImmuneRACE study, and 950 to 1,500 subjects contributed by 6 global collaborators. A de-identified subject ID, COVID-19 status, age in years and sex were almost always included in the sample metadata. Where HLA class I and class II types were available, the types were taken from metadata supplied by the sample provider, not from assay-based typing.

On the study overall, not on this receptor specifically: The quantity of clinical and demographic metadata differed by source and by participant and was supplied without curation.

Collaborating institutions collected whole blood in K2EDTA tubes following their own protocols. For TCRbeta analysis, collaborators shipped samples as frozen whole blood, isolated PBMCs, or DNA extracted from either of those sample types. The immunoSEQ Assay, a bias-controlled multiplex PCR, was used to amplify TCRbeta CDR3 regions from genomic DNA. The study's own analysis went as follows. Within the assay, amplification of reference gene primers was used to estimate how many nucleated cells each sample contained. Sequence reads were collapsed and filtered to measure the absolute abundance of every unique TCRbeta CDR3 rearrangement. For each sample, productive Simpson clonality was calculated as the square root of Simpson's diversity index across productive rearrangements. TCRdb provides this immuneACCESS table in a form limited to in-frame rearrangements. Some clones are lacking; in checked studies, under half of them reflect an unresolved V gene, and why the rest are absent is not known. V and J calls and clone size are those listed in that table; D and trimming were worked out from the DNA. The sample has about 190,000 clones on record, less than 85% of them singletons. The leading ten clones occupy 9.5% to 15% of the sample.

The chain was built from TRBV28 and TRBJ1-1; the D gene assignment is ambiguous. The TCR originated in a woman aged 45-65 years with acute or convalescent COVID-19. Sequenced input: peripheral blood. Here is the DNA: TGTGCCAGCAGTACCCCGTCGGGTAGGGCTTTCTTT. This encodes CASSTPSGRAFF.